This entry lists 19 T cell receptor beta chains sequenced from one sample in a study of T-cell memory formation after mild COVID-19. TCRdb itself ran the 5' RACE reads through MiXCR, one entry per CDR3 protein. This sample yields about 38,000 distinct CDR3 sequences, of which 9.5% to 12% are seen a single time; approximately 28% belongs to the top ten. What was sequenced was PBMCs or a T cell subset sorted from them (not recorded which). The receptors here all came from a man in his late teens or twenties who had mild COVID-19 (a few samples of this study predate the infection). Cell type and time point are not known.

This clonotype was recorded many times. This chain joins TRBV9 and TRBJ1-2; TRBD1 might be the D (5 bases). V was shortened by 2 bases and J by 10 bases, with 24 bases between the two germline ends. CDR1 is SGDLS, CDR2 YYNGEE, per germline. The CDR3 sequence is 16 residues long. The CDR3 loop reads CASSVVITGTADTYTF. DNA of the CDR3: TGTGCCAGCAGCGTTGTGATTACCGGGACGGCTGACACCTACACCTTC.

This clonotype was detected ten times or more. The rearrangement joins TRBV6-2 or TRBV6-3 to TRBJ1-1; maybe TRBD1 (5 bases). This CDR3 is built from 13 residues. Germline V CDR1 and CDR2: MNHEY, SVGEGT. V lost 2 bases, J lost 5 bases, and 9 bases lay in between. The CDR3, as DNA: TGTGCCAGCAGTTACATCGGGGGGACTGAAGCTTTCTTT. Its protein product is CASSYIGGTEAFF.

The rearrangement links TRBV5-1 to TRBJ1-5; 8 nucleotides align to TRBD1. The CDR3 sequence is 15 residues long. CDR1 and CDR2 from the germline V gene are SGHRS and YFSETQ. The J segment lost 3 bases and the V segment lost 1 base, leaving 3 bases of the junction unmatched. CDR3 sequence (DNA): TGCGCCAGCAGCTTGCAGGGGGCGACCAATCAGCCCCAGCATTTT. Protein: CASSLQGATNQPQHF.

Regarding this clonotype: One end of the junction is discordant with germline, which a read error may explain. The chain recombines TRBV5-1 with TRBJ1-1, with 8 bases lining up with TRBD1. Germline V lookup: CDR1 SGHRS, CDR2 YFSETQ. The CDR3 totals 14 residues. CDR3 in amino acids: CASSLGQGAQEALF. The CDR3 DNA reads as TGCGCCAGCAGCTTGGGGCAGGGGGCGCAGGAAGCTTTATTT.

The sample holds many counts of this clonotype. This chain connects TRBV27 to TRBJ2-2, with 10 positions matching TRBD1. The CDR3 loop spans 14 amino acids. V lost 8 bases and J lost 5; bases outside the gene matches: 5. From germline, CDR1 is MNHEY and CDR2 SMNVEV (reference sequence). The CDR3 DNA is TGTGCCAGCCGACAGGGGGCGAGAACCGGGGAGCTGTTTTTT. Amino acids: CASRQGARTGELFF.

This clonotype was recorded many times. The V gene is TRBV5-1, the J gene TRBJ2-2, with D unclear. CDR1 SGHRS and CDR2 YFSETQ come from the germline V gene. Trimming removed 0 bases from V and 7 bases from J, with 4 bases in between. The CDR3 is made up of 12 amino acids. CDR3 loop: CASSLEDGELFF. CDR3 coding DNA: TGCGCCAGCAGCTTGGAGGACGGGGAGCTGTTTTTT.

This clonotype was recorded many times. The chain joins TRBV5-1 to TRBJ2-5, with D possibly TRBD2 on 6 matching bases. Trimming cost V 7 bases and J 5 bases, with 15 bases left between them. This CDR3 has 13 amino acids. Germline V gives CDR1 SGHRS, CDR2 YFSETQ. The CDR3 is CASARGSSETQYF. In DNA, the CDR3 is TGCGCCAGCGCCCGGGGGAGCTCCGAGACCCAGTACTTC.

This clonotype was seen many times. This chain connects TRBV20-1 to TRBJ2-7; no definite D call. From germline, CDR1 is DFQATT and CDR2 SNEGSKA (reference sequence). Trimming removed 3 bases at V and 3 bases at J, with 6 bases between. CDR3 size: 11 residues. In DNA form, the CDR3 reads TGCAGTGCTAGGCTGGGCTACGAGCAGTACTTC. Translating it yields CSARLGYEQYF.

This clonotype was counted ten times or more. CDR3 sequence reads: CASSLHYGYTF. The DNA of the CDR3 is TGTGCCAGCAGTTTACACTATGGCTACACCTTC. The chain joins TRBV12-3 or TRBV12-4 to TRBJ1-2; D is unresolved. V was clipped by 2 bases and J by 3 bases, with 1 base between them. The CDR3 totals 11 residues.

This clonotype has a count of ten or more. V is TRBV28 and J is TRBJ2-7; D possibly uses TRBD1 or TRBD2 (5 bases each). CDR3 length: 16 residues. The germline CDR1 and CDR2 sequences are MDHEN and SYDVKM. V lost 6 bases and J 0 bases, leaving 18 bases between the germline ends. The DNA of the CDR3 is TGTGCCAGCAGCTCTCCCGGGACCCGGACCTCCTACGAGCAGTACTTC. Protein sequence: CASSSPGTRTSYEQYF.

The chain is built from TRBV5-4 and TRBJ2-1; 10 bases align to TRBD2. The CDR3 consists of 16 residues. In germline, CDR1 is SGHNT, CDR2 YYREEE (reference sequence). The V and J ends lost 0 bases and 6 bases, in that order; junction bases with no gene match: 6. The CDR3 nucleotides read TGTGCCAGCAGCTTGGGGATAGCGGGGGGTGGCAATGAGCAGTTCTTC. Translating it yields CASSLGIAGGGNEQFF. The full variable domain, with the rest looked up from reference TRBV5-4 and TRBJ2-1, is ETGVTQSPTHLIKTRGQQVTLRCSSQSGHNTVSWYQQALGQGPQFIFQYYREEENGRGNFPPRFSGLQFPNYSSELNVNALELDDSALYLCASSLGIAGGGNEQFFGPGTRLTVL.

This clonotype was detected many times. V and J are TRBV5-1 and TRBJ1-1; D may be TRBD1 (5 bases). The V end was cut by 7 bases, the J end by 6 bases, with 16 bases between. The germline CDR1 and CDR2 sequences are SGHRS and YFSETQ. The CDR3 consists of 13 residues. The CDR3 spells CASRVWARAEAFF. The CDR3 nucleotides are TGCGCCAGCCGTGTGTGGGCCAGGGCTGAAGCTTTCTTT.

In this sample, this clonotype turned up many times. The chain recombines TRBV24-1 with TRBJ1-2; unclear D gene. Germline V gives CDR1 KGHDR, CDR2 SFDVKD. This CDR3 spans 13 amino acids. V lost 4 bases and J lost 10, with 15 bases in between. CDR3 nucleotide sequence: TGTGCCACCAGTGACACGAACGGGCTCCACTACACCTTC. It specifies CATSDTNGLHYTF.

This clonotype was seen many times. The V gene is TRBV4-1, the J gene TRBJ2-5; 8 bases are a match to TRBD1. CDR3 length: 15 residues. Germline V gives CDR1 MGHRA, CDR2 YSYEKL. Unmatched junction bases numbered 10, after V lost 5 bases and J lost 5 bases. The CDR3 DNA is TGCGCCAGCAGCGTCAGGGCAGGGGGCTTTGAGACCCAGTACTTC. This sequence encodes CASSVRAGGFETQYF.

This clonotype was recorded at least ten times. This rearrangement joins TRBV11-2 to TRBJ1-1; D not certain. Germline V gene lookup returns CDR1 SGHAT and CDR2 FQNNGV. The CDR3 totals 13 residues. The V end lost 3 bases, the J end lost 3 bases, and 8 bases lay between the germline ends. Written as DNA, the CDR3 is TGTGCCAGCAGCTTTCGGGTTGACACTGAAGCTTTCTTT. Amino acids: CASSFRVDTEAFF.

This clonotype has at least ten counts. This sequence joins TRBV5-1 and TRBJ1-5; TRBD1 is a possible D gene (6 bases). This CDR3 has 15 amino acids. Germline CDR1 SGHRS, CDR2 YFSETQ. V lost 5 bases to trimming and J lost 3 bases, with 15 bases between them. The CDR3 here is CASRPYRAHNQPQHF. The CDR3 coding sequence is TGCGCCAGCAGACCTTACAGGGCCCACAATCAGCCCCAGCATTTT.

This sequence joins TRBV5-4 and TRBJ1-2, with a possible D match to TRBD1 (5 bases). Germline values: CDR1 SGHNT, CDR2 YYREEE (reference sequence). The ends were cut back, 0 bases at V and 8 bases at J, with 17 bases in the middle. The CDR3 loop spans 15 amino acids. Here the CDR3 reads CASSLGGSSSAGYTF. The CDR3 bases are TGTGCCAGCAGCTTGGGGGGGTCCTCCTCCGCGGGCTACACCTTC. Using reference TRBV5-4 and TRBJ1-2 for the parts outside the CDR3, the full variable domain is ETGVTQSPTHLIKTRGQQVTLRCSSQSGHNTVSWYQQALGQGPQFIFQYYREEENGRGNFPPRFSGLQFPNYSSELNVNALELDDSALYLCASSLGGSSSAGYTFGSGTRLTVV.

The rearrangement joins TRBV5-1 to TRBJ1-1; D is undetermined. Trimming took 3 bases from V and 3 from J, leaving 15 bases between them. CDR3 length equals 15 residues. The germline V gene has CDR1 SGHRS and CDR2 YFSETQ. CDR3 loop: CASSWAGRGYTEAFF. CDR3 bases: TGCGCCAGCAGCTGGGCCGGACGCGGTTACACTGAAGCTTTCTTT.

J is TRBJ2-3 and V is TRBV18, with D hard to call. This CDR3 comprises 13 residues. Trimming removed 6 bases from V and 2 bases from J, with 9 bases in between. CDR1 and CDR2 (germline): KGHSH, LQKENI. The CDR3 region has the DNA TGTGCCAGCTCGCCGGAAGACACAGATACGCAGTATTTT. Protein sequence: CASSPEDTDTQYF.